This entry lists 10 T cell receptor beta chains sequenced from one sample in a study of OX40 agonist ivuxolimab in advanced cancers. Data came from immunoSEQ multiplex PCR; TCRdb stores just in-frame clones and leaves some out. Here the sample spans some 14,000 clones, 80% being singletons. Sequencing used CD4+ or CD8+ T cells sorted from blood, obtained in a trial of the OX40 agonist ivuxolimab. All receptors come from an adult with an advanced solid tumor such as melanoma, head and neck, liver or kidney cancer.

This chain links TRBV2 with TRBJ2-5; D is unresolved. CDR3 length equals 13 residues. CDR1 and CDR2 (germline): SNHLY, FYNNEI. V was pared by 3 bases and J by 2 bases, with 7 bases between. The CDR3 protein is CASSDLGQETQYF. CDR3 nucleotides: TGTGCCAGCAGTGATTTAGGGCAAGAGACCCAGTACTTC. The entire variable domain, with the rest obtained from reference TRBV2 and TRBJ2-5, is as follows: EPEVTQTPSHQVTQMGQEVILRCVPISNHLYFYWYRQILGQKVEFLVSFYNNEISEKSEIFDDQFSVERPDGSNFTLKIRSTKLEDSAMYFCASSDLGQETQYFGPGTRLLVL.

This clone is termed medium-sized. The chain joins TRBV4-3 to TRBJ1-1; possible D gene TRBD1, 5 bases. The CDR3 runs 19 residues. CDR1 is LGHNA, CDR2 YSLEER, per germline. V lost 3 bases, J lost 4 bases, and 27 bases lay in between. CDR3 sequence (DNA): TGCGCCAGCAGCCAGGACTCGGGACCCCAGCCCCTCCTGAGCACTGAAGCTTTCTTT. This gives the protein CASSQDSGPQPLLSTEAFF.

The J gene is TRBJ2-1, the V gene TRBV19; 9 positions match TRBD2. The CDR3 sequence is 20 residues long. Germline V CDR1 and CDR2: LNHDA, SQIVND (reference sequence). The trim removed 4 bases at V and 4 bases at J, leaving 20 bases unmatched. The CDR3 spells CASSKFMSSGAVSPYNEQFF. The CDR3 bases are TGTGCCAGTAGTAAGTTTATGTCTAGCGGGGCAGTCTCCCCTTACAATGAGCAGTTCTTC. Full variable domain (rest looked up from reference TRBV19 and TRBJ2-1): DGGITQSPKYLFRKEGQNVTLSCEQNLNHDAMYWYRQDPGQGLRLIYYSQIVNDFQKGDIAEGYSVSREKKESFPLTVTSAQKNPTAFYLCASSKFMSSGAVSPYNEQFFGPGTRLTVL.

This clone was found a few times. The chain employs TRBV14 and TRBJ2-1; no clear D gene. Germline-derived CDR1 and CDR2 are SGHDN and FVKESK. The length of the CDR3 is 12 residues. Trimming removed 6 bases at V and 7 bases at J, with 10 bases between. CDR3 sequence reads: CASSGQGNEQFF. In DNA form, the CDR3 reads TGTGCCAGCAGTGGGCAAGGAAATGAGCAGTTCTTC.

This clone was observed once. This chain links TRBV4-1 with TRBJ2-5; no firm D call. Trimming cost V 0 bases and J 1 base, with 12 bases left between them. The length of the CDR3 is 16 residues. Per the germline V gene, CDR1 is MGHRA and CDR2 is YSYEKL. CDR3: CASSQDPSHAQETQYF. The CDR3 DNA reads as TGCGCCAGCAGCCAAGACCCCTCCCACGCCCAAGAGACCCAGTACTTC.

This sequence joins TRBV6-5 and TRBJ1-2; perhaps TRBD1 as D (5 bases). The CDR3 spans 16 residues. Germline CDR1 and CDR2: MNHEY and SVGAGI. V lost 0 bases, J lost 8 bases, and 19 bases lay in between. The CDR3 region has the DNA TGTGCCAGCAGTTACTCGAGGGTGGGAGGGGTTAGCGGCTACACCTTC. Amino acid sequence: CASSYSRVGGVSGYTF.

This clone was seen only a few times. Being one base from a much bigger clone, this may be a read error. The chain is built from TRBV6-4 and TRBJ2-7; D is possibly TRBD1 (6 bases). CDR1 and CDR2 from the germline V gene are MRHNA and SNTAGT. V shed 3 bases and J shed 0 bases, with 9 bases lying between them. This CDR3 comprises 14 residues. CDR3 region: CASSDPDSSYEQYF. In nucleotides, the CDR3 is TGTGCCAGCAGTGATCCGGACAGCTCCTACGAGCAGTACTTC.

The gene calls are TRBV7-2 and TRBJ2-3; D unclear. The CDR3 has 13 amino acids. CDR1 SGHTA and CDR2 FQGNSA come from the germline V gene. Trimming cost V 5 bases and J 0 bases, with 6 bases left between them. The CDR3 bases are TGTGCCAGCAGCCCTATGAGCACAGATACGCAGTATTTT. Its translation: CASSPMSTDTQYF.

V usage is TRBV5-6 and J usage is TRBJ2-7; unclear D gene. The V gene's germline CDR1 is SGHDT and CDR2 YYEEEE. CDR3 length: 14 residues. Between the trimmed V and J ends, which lost 3 bases and 3 bases, there was a span of 13 bases. The CDR3 region is CASSSGSSYYEQYF. The CDR3 DNA is TGTGCCAGCAGCTCCGGGTCTAGTTACTACGAGCAGTACTTC.

The V call is TRBV5-1, the J call TRBJ2-2; 10 bases fit TRBD1. Germline V gives CDR1 SGHRS, CDR2 YFSETQ. The length of the CDR3 is 15 residues. The J segment lost 2 bases and the V segment lost 7 bases, leaving 5 bases of the junction unmatched. The CDR3 nucleotides are TGCGCCAGCCAACGACAGGGGGCTAACACCGGGGAGCTGTTTTTT. Its translation is CASQRQGANTGELFF.